What follows is one T cell receptor beta chain and its context. The sample is drawn from a study of siplizumab effects on memory and regulatory T cells. Some clones are missing from TCRdb's copy, which holds only in-frame ones; the method was immunoSEQ multiplex PCR. The repertoire consists of over 80,000 clones, with 80% to 90% occurring once and the leading ten covering 1.5% to 1.7%. This receptor was identified in a human donor in good health. What was sequenced was Tregs sorted from blood.

DNA for the CDR3: TGTGCCAGCTCACCCGCTCAGGGGATGGATGGCTACACCTTC. It codes for CASSPAQGMDGYTF. The chain has TRBV18 and TRBJ1-2, with D perhaps matching TRBD1 (6 bases). CDR3 length equals 14 residues. V was cut by 3 bases and J by 6 bases, with 14 bases left in between. CDR1 and CDR2 (germline): KGHSH, LQKENI.